This T cell receptor (beta chain) was found in a study of control samples from healthy donors and cancer patients. TCRdb's table, derived via immunoSEQ multiplex PCR, lists solely in-frame clones and lacks some. The table has fewer than 200,000 clones, around 88% seen once. The CDR3 length is 16 residues. V gave up 0 bases and J gave up 0 bases, with 11 bases separating them. Per germline, CDR1 LNHNV and CDR2 YYDKDF (reference sequence). The chain joins TRBV15 to TRBJ1-1; D uncertain. This receptor was taken from a woman between 25 and 40 years old in good health. The material sequenced was blood. The CDR3 here is CATSRDIRVVNTEAFF. CDR3 sequence (DNA): TGTGCCACCAGCAGAGATATCCGGGTAGTGAACACTGAAGCTTTCTTT.